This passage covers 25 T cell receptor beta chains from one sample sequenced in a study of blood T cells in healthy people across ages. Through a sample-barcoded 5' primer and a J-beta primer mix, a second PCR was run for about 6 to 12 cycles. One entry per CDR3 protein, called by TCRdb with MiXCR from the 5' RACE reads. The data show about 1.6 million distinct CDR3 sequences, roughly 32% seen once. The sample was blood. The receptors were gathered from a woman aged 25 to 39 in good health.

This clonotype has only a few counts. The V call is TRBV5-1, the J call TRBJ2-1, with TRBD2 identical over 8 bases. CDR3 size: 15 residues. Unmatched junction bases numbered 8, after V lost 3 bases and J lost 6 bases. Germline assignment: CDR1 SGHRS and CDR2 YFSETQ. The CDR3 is CASSSGTSNANEQFF. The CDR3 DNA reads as TGCGCCAGCAGCTCCGGGACTAGTAACGCCAATGAGCAGTTCTTC.

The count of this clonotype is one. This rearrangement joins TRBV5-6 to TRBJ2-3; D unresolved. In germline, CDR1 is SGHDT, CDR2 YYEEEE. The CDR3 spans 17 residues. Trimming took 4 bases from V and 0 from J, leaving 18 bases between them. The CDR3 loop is CASSINRLSPSTDTQYF. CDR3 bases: TGTGCCAGCAGCATTAACCGGCTAAGCCCGAGCACAGATACGCAGTATTTT.

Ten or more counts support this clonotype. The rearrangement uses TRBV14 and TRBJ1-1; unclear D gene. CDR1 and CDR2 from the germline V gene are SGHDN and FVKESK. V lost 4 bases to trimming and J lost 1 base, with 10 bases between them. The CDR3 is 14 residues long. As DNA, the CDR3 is TGTGCCAGCAGCCCCCGTGGGCGGAACACTGAAGCTTTCTTT. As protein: CASSPRGRNTEAFF.

The CDR3 sequence: CASTLNWIYGYTF. The CDR3 nucleotides read TGTGCCAGCACCTTGAATTGGATCTATGGCTACACCTTC. This sequence joins TRBV7-9 and TRBJ1-2; D not certain. The CDR3 consists of 13 residues. The germline V gene has CDR1 SEHNR and CDR2 FQNEAQ (reference sequence). V was cut by 7 bases and J by 4 bases, with 13 bases left in between.

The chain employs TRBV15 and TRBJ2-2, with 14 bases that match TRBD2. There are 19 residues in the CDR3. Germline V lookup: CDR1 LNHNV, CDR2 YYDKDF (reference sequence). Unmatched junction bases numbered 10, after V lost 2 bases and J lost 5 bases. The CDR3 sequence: CATSRLRTRLAGGTGELFF. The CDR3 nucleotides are TGTGCCACCAGCAGACTTAGGACCCGACTAGCGGGGGGGACCGGGGAGCTGTTTTTT. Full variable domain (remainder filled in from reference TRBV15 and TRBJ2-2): DAMVIQNPRYQVTQFGKPVTLSCSQTLNHNVMYWYQQKSSQAPKLLFHYYDKDFNNEADTPDNFQSRRPNTSFCFLDIRSPGLGDTAMYLCATSRLRTRLAGGTGELFFGEGSRLTVL.

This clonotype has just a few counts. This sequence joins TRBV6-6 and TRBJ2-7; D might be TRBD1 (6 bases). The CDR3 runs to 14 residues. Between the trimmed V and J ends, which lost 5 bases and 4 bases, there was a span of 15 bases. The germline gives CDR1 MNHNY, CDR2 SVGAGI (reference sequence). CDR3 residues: CASSLYRVGYEQYF. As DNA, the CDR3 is TGTGCCAGCAGTCTCTACAGGGTCGGGTACGAGCAGTACTTC.

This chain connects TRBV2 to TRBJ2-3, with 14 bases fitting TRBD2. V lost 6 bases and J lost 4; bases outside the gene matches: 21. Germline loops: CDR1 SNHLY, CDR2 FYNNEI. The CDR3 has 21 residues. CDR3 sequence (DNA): TGTGCCAGCAGGCCTGGGGGGGGGCGTTCGACTAGCGGGAGGGACGCAGATACGCAGTATTTT. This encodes CASRPGGGRSTSGRDADTQYF.

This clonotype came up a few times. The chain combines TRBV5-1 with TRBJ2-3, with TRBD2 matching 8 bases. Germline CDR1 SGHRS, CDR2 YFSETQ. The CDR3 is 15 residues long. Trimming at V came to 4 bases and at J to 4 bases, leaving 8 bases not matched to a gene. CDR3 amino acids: CASSPGGGTPDTQYF. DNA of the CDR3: TGCGCCAGCAGCCCTGGCGGGGGGACGCCAGATACGCAGTATTTT.

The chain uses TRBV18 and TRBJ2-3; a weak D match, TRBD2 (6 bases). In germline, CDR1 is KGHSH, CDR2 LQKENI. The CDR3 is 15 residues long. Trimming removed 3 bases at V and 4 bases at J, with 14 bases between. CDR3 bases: TGTGCCAGCTCACCCCCGGGACTGGAAGCAGATACGCAGTATTTT. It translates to CASSPPGLEADTQYF.

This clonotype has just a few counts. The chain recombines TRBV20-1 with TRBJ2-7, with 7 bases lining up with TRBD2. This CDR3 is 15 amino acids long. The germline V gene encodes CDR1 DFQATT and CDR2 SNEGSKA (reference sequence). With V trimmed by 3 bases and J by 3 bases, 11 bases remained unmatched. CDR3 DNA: TGCAGTGCTAGTCGAGTCGGGCGGGGGAACTACGAGCAGTACTTC. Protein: CSASRVGRGNYEQYF.

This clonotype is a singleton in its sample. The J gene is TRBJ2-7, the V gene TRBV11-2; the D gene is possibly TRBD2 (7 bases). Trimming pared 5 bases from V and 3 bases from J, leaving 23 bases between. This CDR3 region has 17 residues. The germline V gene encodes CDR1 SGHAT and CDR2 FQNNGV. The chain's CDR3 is CASSHPSRRGGGYEQYF. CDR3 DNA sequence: TGTGCCAGCAGCCACCCCAGCAGGAGAGGGGGGGGCTACGAGCAGTACTTC. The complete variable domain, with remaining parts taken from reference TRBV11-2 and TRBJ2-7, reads EAGVAQSPRYKIIEKRQSVAFWCNPISGHATLYWYQQILGQGPKLLIQFQNNGVVDDSQLPKDRFSAERLKGVDSTLKIQPAKLEDSAVYLCASSHPSRRGGGYEQYFGPGTRLTVT.

The CDR3: CASTQRLAGDTDTQYF. The DNA of the CDR3 is TGTGCCAGCACCCAGCGCCTAGCGGGAGACACAGATACGCAGTATTTT. The chain recombines TRBV6-6 with TRBJ2-3; 10 nucleotides agree with TRBD2. The CDR3 is 16 amino acids. V was clipped by 7 bases and J by 2 bases; unmatched bases: 9. The germline CDR1 and CDR2 sequences are MNHNY and SVGAGI (reference sequence).

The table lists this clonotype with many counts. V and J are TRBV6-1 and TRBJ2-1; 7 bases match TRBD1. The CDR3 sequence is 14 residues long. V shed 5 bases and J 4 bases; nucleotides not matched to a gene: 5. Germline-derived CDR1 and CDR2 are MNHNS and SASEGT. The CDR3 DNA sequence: TGTGCCAGCAGTCTGGGACAGATTTACAATGAGCAGTTCTTC. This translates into CASSLGQIYNEQFF.

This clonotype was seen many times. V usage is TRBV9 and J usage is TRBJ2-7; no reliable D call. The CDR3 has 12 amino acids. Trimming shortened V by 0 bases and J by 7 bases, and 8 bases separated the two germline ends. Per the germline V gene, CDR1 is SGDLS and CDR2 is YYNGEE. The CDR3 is CASSVEGGEQYF. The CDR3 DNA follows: TGTGCCAGCAGCGTAGAGGGCGGAGAGCAGTACTTC.

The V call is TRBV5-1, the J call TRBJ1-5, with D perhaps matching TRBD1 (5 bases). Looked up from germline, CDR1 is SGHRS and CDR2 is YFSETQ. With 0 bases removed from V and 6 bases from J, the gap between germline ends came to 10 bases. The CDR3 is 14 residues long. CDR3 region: CASSLGGEGQPQHF. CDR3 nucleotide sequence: TGCGCCAGCAGCTTGGGGGGCGAGGGTCAGCCCCAGCATTTT. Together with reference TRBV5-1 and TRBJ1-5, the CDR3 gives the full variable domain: KAGVTQTPRYLIKTRGQQVTLSCSPISGHRSVSWYQQTPGQGLQFLFEYFSETQRNKGNFPGRFSGRQFSNSRSEMNVSTLELGDSALYLCASSLGGEGQPQHFGDGTRLSIL.

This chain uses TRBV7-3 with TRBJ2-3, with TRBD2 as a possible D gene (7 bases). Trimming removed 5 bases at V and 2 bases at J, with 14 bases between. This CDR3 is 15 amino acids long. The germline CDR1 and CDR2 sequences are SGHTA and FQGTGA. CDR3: CASSLGRGYTDTQYF. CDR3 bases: TGTGCCAGCAGCCTAGGGAGGGGGTACACAGATACGCAGTATTTT.

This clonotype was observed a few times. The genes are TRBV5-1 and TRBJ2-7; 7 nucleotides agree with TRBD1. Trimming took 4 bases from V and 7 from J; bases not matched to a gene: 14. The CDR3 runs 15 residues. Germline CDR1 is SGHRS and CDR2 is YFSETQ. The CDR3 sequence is CASSADRTFTIEQYF. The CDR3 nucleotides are TGCGCCAGCAGCGCGGACAGGACGTTTACGATTGAGCAGTACTTC.

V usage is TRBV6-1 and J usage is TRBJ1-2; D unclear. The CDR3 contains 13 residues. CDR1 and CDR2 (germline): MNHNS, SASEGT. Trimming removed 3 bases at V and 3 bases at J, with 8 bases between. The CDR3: CASSDLEDYGYTF. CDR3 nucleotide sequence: TGTGCCAGCAGTGACTTGGAGGACTATGGCTACACCTTC.

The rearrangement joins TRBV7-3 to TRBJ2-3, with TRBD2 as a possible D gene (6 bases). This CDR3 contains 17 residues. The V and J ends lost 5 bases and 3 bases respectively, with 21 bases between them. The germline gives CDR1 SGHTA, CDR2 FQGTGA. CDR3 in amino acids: CASSGSGLAVGTDTQYF. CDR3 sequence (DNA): TGTGCCAGCAGCGGGTCGGGACTGGCTGTCGGGACAGATACGCAGTATTTT.

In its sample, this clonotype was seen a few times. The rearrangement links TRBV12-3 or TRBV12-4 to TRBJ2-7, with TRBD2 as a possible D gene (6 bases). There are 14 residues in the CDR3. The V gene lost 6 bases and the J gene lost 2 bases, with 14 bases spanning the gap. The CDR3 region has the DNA TGTGCCAGCAGGCGGGCGGGACGAACCTACGAGCAGTACTTC. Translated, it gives CASRRAGRTYEQYF.

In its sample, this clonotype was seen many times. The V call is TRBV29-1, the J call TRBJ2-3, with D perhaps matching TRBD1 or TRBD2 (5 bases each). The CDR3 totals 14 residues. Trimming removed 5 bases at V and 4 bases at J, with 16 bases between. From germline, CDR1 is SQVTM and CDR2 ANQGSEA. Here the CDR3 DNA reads TGCAGCGTTCGCCGGGACGAAGTACCAGATACGCAGTATTTT. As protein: CSVRRDEVPDTQYF.

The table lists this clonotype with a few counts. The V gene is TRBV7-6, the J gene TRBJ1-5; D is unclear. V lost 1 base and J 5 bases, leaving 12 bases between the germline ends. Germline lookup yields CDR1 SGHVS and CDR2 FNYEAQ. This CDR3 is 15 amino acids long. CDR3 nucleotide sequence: TGTGCCAGCAGCTTAGGTCCTGGGGAGGATCAGCCCCAGCATTTT. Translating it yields CASSLGPGEDQPQHF. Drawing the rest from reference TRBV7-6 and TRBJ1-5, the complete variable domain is GAGVSQSPRYKVTKRGQDVALRCDPISGHVSLYWYRQALGQGPEFLTYFNYEAQQDKSGLPNDRFSAERPEGSISTLTIQRTEQRDSAMYRCASSLGPGEDQPQHFGDGTRLSIL.

The CDR3 reads CASRGPLKETQYF. CDR3 bases: TGTGCCAGCAGAGGGCCCCTCAAAGAGACCCAGTACTTC. The V call is TRBV28, the J call TRBJ2-5; D is uncertain. The germline V gene encodes CDR1 MDHEN and CDR2 SYDVKM. V lost 6 bases to trimming and J lost 3 bases, with 11 bases between them. This CDR3 contains 13 residues.

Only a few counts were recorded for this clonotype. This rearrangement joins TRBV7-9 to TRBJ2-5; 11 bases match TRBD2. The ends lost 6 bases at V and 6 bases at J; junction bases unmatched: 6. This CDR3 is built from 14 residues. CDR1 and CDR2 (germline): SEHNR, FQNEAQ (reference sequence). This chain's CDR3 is CASRGSGGAQTQYF. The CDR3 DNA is TGTGCCAGCAGGGGTAGCGGGGGGGCCCAGACCCAGTACTTC. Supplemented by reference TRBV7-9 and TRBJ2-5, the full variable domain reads DTGVSQNPRHKITKRGQNVTFRCDPISEHNRLYWYRQTLGQGPEFLTYFQNEAQLEKSRLLSDRFSAERPKGSFSTLEIQRTEQGDSAMYLCASRGSGGAQTQYFGPGTRLLVL.

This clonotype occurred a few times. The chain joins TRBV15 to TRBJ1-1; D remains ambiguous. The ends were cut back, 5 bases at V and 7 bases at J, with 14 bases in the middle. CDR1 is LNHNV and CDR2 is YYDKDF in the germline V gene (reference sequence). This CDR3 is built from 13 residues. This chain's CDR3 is CATSDQSHLEAFF. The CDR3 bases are TGTGCCACCAGCGATCAATCACACCTTGAAGCTTTCTTT.